These 27 T cell receptor beta chains originate from one sample sequenced in a study of immune heterogeneity within non-small cell lung tumors. Bulk tumor genomic DNA constituted the template, at about 600 ng per sample. Biopsies that were spaced far apart were taken, several per primary tumor, during surgery. The cohort was untreated, with newly diagnosed non-small cell lung cancer undergoing curative surgery. Using 32 V and 13 J primers, multiplex PCR amplified TCR beta CDR3. TCRdb called the multiplex PCR reads again in MiXCR, with one record for every CDR3 protein. Among approximately 29,000 distinct CDR3 sequences listed, around 30% were seen once. The sequencing sample was made of lung tumor tissue. Receptors originate from a man in his forties with non-small cell lung cancer.

Note on this clonotype: This may come from a read error, since a much larger clone is one base off. The chain combines TRBV24-1 with TRBJ1-5; possible D gene TRBD1, 6 bases. This CDR3 spans 15 amino acids. CDR1 is KGHDR and CDR2 is SFDVKD in the germline V gene. The DNA of the CDR3 is TGTTCCACCAGTGACACGGGGGGCAGCGGTCAGCCCCAGCATTTT. Translated, it gives CSTSDTGGSGQPQHF.

This clonotype was found many times. DNA of the CDR3: TGTGCCAGCAGTGGGGGAGGAACGCAGTATTTT. Translation: CASSGGGTQYF. The V and J genes are TRBV25-1 and TRBJ2-3; the D gene is possibly TRBD2 (6 bases). This CDR3 is 11 amino acids long. With 4 bases removed from V and 9 bases from J, the gap between germline ends came to 8 bases. Germline CDR1 and CDR2: MGHDK and SYGVNS.

In its sample, this clonotype was seen many times. The chain is built from TRBV7-8 and TRBJ1-3; a possible D gene is TRBD1 (6 bases). Trimming cost V 1 base and J 0 bases, with 16 bases left between them. This CDR3 contains 18 residues. Germline-derived CDR1 and CDR2 are SGHVS and FQNEAQ. CDR3 sequence (DNA): TGTGCCAGCAGCTTAGAGGGGGTGCGGATTTCCTCTGGAAACACCATATATTTT. This codes for CASSLEGVRISSGNTIYF. The whole variable domain, remainder taken from reference TRBV7-8 and TRBJ1-3, is GAGVSQSPRYKVAKRGQDVALRCDPISGHVSLFWYQQALGQGPEFLTYFQNEAQLDKSGLPSDRFFAERPEGSVSTLKIQRTQQEDSAVYLCASSLEGVRISSGNTIYFGEGSWLTVV.

This clonotype was observed once. The chain combines TRBV5-1 with TRBJ2-3, with 9 bases identical to TRBD1. V shed 1 base, J shed 5 bases, and the junction held 8 bases outside the gene matches. The CDR3 has 16 amino acids. Germline V gives CDR1 SGHRS, CDR2 YFSETQ. The DNA for the CDR3 is TGCGCCAGCAGCTTGAAAAGGGGACAGGGTAAAGATACGCAGTATTTT. Translation: CASSLKRGQGKDTQYF.

The chain uses TRBV5-1 and TRBJ1-4; 9 bases are shared with TRBD1. The V gene's germline CDR1 is SGHRS and CDR2 YFSETQ. The CDR3 runs 14 residues. V gave up 4 bases and J gave up 7 bases; unmatched junction bases: 5. The CDR3 is CASSGTGSGEKLFF. The CDR3 bases are TGCGCCAGCAGCGGGACAGGGTCGGGTGAAAAACTGTTTTTT.

In this sample, this clonotype is medium-sized. The chain uses TRBV12-3 or TRBV12-4 and TRBJ1-2; D not certain. CDR3 length equals 12 residues. Trimming took 7 bases from V and 8 from J, leaving 14 bases between them. The CDR3 bases are TGTGCCAGCACCTCAGGAAATTCGGGCTACACCTTC. The encoded protein is CASTSGNSGYTF.

This clonotype has a count of ten or more. The rearrangement uses TRBV3-1 and TRBJ1-1, with D possibly being TRBD1 (5 bases). V lost 5 bases and J lost 7, with 14 bases in between. CDR3 length: 13 residues. The germline V gene has CDR1 LGHDT and CDR2 YNNKEL (reference sequence). In DNA, the CDR3 is TGTGCCAGCAGCTCGGGACTGAGAGGTGAAGCTTTCTTT. This sequence encodes CASSSGLRGEAFF.

In its sample, this clonotype is medium-sized (0.01 to 0.1%). The chain combines TRBV11-2 with TRBJ2-7; 7 nucleotides agree with TRBD2. The trim removed 0 bases at V and 5 bases at J, leaving 7 bases unmatched. There are 15 residues in the CDR3. Germline assignment: CDR1 SGHAT and CDR2 FQNNGV. In DNA, the CDR3 is TGTGCCAGCAGCTTAGAGGGCGGGAGTAACCACGAGCAGTACTTC. It encodes CASSLEGGSNHEQYF.

This clonotype was detected a few times. This CDR3 is CASTSRDLTDTQYF. The CDR3 bases are TGTGCCAGTACCAGCCGGGACCTCACAGATACGCAGTATTTT. The V call is TRBV19, the J call TRBJ2-3, with D possibly called TRBD1 or TRBD2 (5 bases each). The CDR3 has 14 residues. CDR1 is LNHDA, CDR2 SQIVND, per germline (reference sequence). With 7 bases removed from V and 2 bases from J, the gap between germline ends came to 13 bases.

A word on this clonotype: A much larger clonotype is one base distant, so this may be a read error. The chain uses TRBV10-3 and TRBJ1-3; TRBD1 aligns across 9 bases. From germline, CDR1 is ENHRY and CDR2 SYGVKD. The CDR3 is 14 residues long. CDR3 DNA: TGTGCCATCAGGTCGGGACAGGGCGAATACACCACATATTTT. Protein: CAIRSGQGEYTTYF.

This clonotype was counted many times. This sequence joins TRBV12-3 or TRBV12-4 and TRBJ1-1; possible D gene TRBD1, 5 bases. Between the trimmed V and J ends, which lost 6 bases and 1 base, there was a span of 9 bases. This CDR3 contains 13 residues. CDR3 sequence reads: CASSLGQNTEAFF. DNA for the CDR3: TGTGCCAGCAGCCTTGGACAGAACACTGAAGCTTTCTTT.

This clonotype was counted many times. The chain links TRBV9 to TRBJ2-7; 11 bases line up with TRBD2. The germline CDR1 and CDR2 sequences are SGDLS and YYNGEE. The CDR3 has 15 residues. With 0 bases clipped from V and 5 bases from J, the junction kept 4 bases outside the gene matches. The CDR3 nucleotides are TGTGCCAGCAGCGTAGGACCTAGCGGGAGGAACGAGCAGTACTTC. This translates into CASSVGPSGRNEQYF.

This clonotype occurred once. A much larger clone is a single base away; this may be a read error. V gene TRBV2 combines with J gene TRBJ1-1; no reliable D call. Looked up from germline, CDR1 is SNHLY and CDR2 is FYNNEI. This CDR3 is 13 amino acids long. V lost 7 bases to trimming and J lost 1 base, with 10 bases between them. The CDR3 DNA reads TGTGCCAGCATGCCCGCAGAGAACACTGAAGCTTTCTTT. It encodes CASMPAENTEAFF.

The rearrangement joins TRBV18 to TRBJ2-7; 8 bases agree with TRBD2. Germline CDR1 reads KGHSH; CDR2 reads LQKENI. The CDR3 spans 17 residues. J was trimmed by 2 bases and V by 6 bases; bases with no gene match: 15. The CDR3 bases are TGTGCCAGCTCTCGGGGGGGCGGGGAAAGTTGGACCTACGAGCAGTACTTC. Protein: CASSRGGGESWTYEQYF.

The rearrangement links TRBV7-3 to TRBJ1-1; tentatively, D is TRBD1 (6 bases). CDR1 and CDR2 (germline): SGHTA, FQGTGA. Trimming stripped 5 bases from V and 4 bases from J, with 11 bases between. This CDR3 region has 13 residues. The CDR3 sequence: CASSMTGSTEAFF. The CDR3 bases are TGTGCCAGCAGCATGACAGGTTCCACTGAAGCTTTCTTT.

This clonotype has ten or more counts. The chain combines TRBV6-1 with TRBJ1-2; 8 bases are a match to TRBD1. The CDR3 sequence is 16 residues long. Germline CDR1 is MNHNS and CDR2 is SASEGT. The trim removed 5 bases at V and 5 bases at J, leaving 13 bases unmatched. CDR3 coding DNA: TGTGCCAGCAGTTACGGACAGGGCTCGTACGGTTATGGCTACACCTTC. Its translation: CASSYGQGSYGYGYTF.

There are many counts of this clonotype. This rearrangement joins TRBV10-3 to TRBJ1-1, with a tentative D call TRBD1 (6 bases). The CDR3 runs to 13 residues. V was cut by 10 bases and J by 3 bases, with 15 bases left in between. Germline V gene lookup returns CDR1 ENHRY and CDR2 SYGVKD. The CDR3 region is CATRERGDTEAFF. The CDR3 DNA reads TGTGCCACCAGGGAAAGGGGGGACACTGAAGCTTTCTTT.

CDR3 sequence reads: CANSLSRAGSGAYEQYF. The CDR3 bases are TGTGCCAACAGCTTATCCAGGGCTGGTAGCGGCGCCTACGAGCAGTACTTC. This chain links TRBV27 with TRBJ2-7, with D possibly TRBD2 on 6 matching bases. CDR1 is MNHEY and CDR2 is SMNVEV in the germline V gene (reference sequence). The V and J ends lost 10 bases and 2 bases respectively, with 27 bases between them. This CDR3 has 17 residues.

To note about this clonotype: A much larger clone differs by one base, so this may be a read error. The rearrangement links TRBV5-1 to TRBJ2-7; the D call may be TRBD1 or TRBD2 (6 bases each). The CDR3 totals 14 residues. Germline assignment: CDR1 SGHRS and CDR2 YFSETQ. V lost 3 bases and J lost 5, with 15 bases in between. CDR3 DNA sequence: TGCGCCAGCAGCTCGGGGGCGACCACCCACGAGCAGTACTTC. Its protein is CASSSGATTHEQYF.

This clonotype came up many times. The J gene is TRBJ2-7, the V gene TRBV27; maybe TRBD2 (6 bases). V lost 0 bases to trimming and J lost 2 bases, with 17 bases between them. The CDR3 loop spans 17 amino acids. The germline V gene encodes CDR1 MNHEY and CDR2 SMNVEV (reference sequence). This chain's CDR3 is CASSLSRAGSGAYEQYF. CDR3 in DNA: TGTGCCAGCAGTTTATCCAGGGCTGGTAGCGGCGCCTACGAGCAGTACTTC.

A word on this clonotype: A read error may explain this, as a much larger clone is one base away. The chain has TRBV12-3 or TRBV12-4 and TRBJ1-6, with D possibly being TRBD1 (6 bases). The CDR3 spans 16 residues. The CDR3 coding sequence is TGTGCCAGCAGTTTAGGAGGGGGGAGAAGGAATTCACCCCTCCAATTT. The encoded protein is CASSLGGGRRNSPLQF.

By its share, this clonotype is medium-sized. V gene TRBV14 combines with J gene TRBJ2-7; 12 positions match TRBD2. The J segment lost 0 bases and the V segment lost 7 bases, leaving 7 bases of the junction unmatched. Germline loops: CDR1 SGHDN, CDR2 FVKESK. The CDR3 runs 16 residues. The CDR3 region is CASTVGTSGPSYEQYF. The CDR3 DNA sequence: TGTGCCAGCACAGTCGGGACTAGCGGGCCCTCCTACGAGCAGTACTTC.

The DNA for the CDR3 is TGTGCCAGCAGCCCGGGGACGGAGCCCTACGAGCAGTACTTC. Encoded protein: CASSPGTEPYEQYF. The V gene is TRBV7-9, the J gene TRBJ2-7; either TRBD1 or TRBD2 may fit D (5 bases each). Germline V gene lookup returns CDR1 SEHNR and CDR2 FQNEAQ (reference sequence). The CDR3 loop spans 14 amino acids. V lost 5 bases to trimming and J lost 2 bases, with 13 bases between them.

The chain joins TRBV20-1 to TRBJ2-5, with D hard to call. Trimming cost V 3 bases and J 2 bases, with 16 bases left between them. This CDR3 has 15 amino acids. The germline V gene encodes CDR1 DFQATT and CDR2 SNEGSKA (reference sequence). This chain's CDR3 is CSASLSGSEQETQYF. CDR3 DNA: TGCAGTGCTAGTTTAAGTGGGTCGGAACAAGAGACCCAGTACTTC.

Note on this clonotype: Possible read error: a much larger clone is one base away. The chain employs TRBV20-1 and TRBJ1-4; 7 bases map to TRBD1. CDR3 length: 15 amino acids. Germline lookup yields CDR1 DFQATT and CDR2 SNEGSKA (reference sequence). V gave up 1 base and J gave up 3 bases; unmatched junction bases: 5. DNA of the CDR3: TGCAGTGCTAGAGGACAGGGCGACGCTAATGAAAAACTGTTTTTT. Translated: CSARGQGDANEKLFF.

J is TRBJ2-3 and V is TRBV20-1, with 13 bases aligning to TRBD2. Germline values: CDR1 DFQATT, CDR2 SNEGSKA (reference sequence). This CDR3 is built from 16 residues. V was clipped by 3 bases and J by 0 bases; unmatched bases: 3. CDR3 region: CSARVGLAGSTDTQYF. CDR3 nucleotide sequence: TGCAGTGCTAGGGTGGGACTAGCGGGAAGCACAGATACGCAGTATTTT.

In this sample, this clonotype turned up many times. The chain couples TRBV19 to TRBJ2-7; 12 bases align to TRBD2. Germline V gene lookup returns CDR1 LNHDA and CDR2 SQIVND (reference sequence). This CDR3 is built from 13 residues. The ends lost 6 bases at V and 3 bases at J; junction bases unmatched: 0. The CDR3 nucleotides read TGTGCCAGTAGACTAGCGGGAGGCTACGAGCAGTACTTC. Protein sequence: CASRLAGGYEQYF.